These T cell receptor beta chains were read from a single sample in a study of monozygotic twins with inflammatory bowel disease. TCRdb reprocessed the 5' RACE reads and keeps a single row for each CDR3 protein, giving no DNA. This sample lists approximately 330,000 distinct CDR3 sequences; its ten largest clones have approximately 2%. The sequenced sample was blood. The receptors stem from a human donor with ulcerative colitis or Crohn's disease, or a healthy co-twin of an affected twin (not recorded which). Each CDR3 is given with its conserved first and last residue.

>TRBV15|TRBJ2-7
CATSRGYELSEQYF
>TRBV6-6|TRBJ1-5
CASSLMDGQPQHF
>TRBV20-1|TRBJ2-1
CSAARAYEQFF
>TRBV7-8|TRBJ1-5
CASSIRADSSNQPQHF
>TRBV5-1|TRBJ2-1
CASSLQGVDNEQFF
>TRBV9|TRBJ2-7
CASSVDRTGSYEQYF
>TRBV7-8|TRBJ2-3
CASSLKTGSSTDTQYF
>TRBV6-1|TRBJ2-1
CASSKSGARYNEQFF
>TRBV27|TRBJ2-7
CASSLKGGYEQYF
>TRBV3-1|TRBJ1-2
CASSQSGRGYGGYTF
>TRBV12-3/TRBV12-4|TRBJ1-6
CASRTSGSTNSPLHF
>TRBV25-1|TRBJ2-7
CASSQWSDYEQYF
>TRBV7-9|TRBJ2-4
CASSLEGGPQNIQYF
>TRBV5-1|TRBJ1-1
CASALPGQGNTEAFF
>TRBV27|TRBJ1-2
CASSFGGTDLDGYTF
>TRBV29-1|TRBJ1-2
CSVDTSLLGASDYGYTF
>TRBV12-3/TRBV12-4|TRBJ2-3
CASSSGGASTDTQYF
>TRBV27|TRBJ1-2
CASSFGWGNYGYTF
>TRBV25-1|TRBJ2-1
CASSEGVGNEQFF
>TRBV5-1|TRBJ2-7
CASSRGQGAYEQYF
>TRBV20-1|TRBJ2-7
CSAKAGGYNGLAGGEQYF
>TRBV5-8|TRBJ2-3
CASSDGTGLTWNTQYF
>TRBV28|TRBJ2-7
CASSQTGGKYEQYF
>TRBV11-2|TRBJ1-2
CASSLEGNGYTF
>TRBV12-3/TRBV12-4|TRBJ2-1
CASSLYSGISWGYNEQFF
>TRBV20-1|TRBJ2-7
CSAVDTGPYEQYF
>TRBV28|TRBJ2-7
CASSDRAYEQYF
>TRBV5-1|TRBJ2-6
CASSTWTGNSGANVLTF
>TRBV4-1|TRBJ2-5
CASSQELRGAGETQYF
>TRBV10-3|TRBJ2-5
CAIRGTAQETQYF
>TRBV7-8|TRBJ2-7
CASSLGGGHEQYF
>TRBV20-1|TRBJ2-3
CSARHELLTDTQYF
>TRBV9|TRBJ1-1
CASSTRDRSLNTEAFF
>TRBV29-1|TRBJ2-1
CSGGLAALSSYNEQFF
>TRBV14|TRBJ2-1
CASSQAGLGYHNEQFF
>TRBV7-9|TRBJ2-6
CASMGTGANVLTF
>TRBV20-1|TRBJ1-6
CSGSDTYNSPLHF
>TRBV6-5|TRBJ1-2
CASSSRTGGPPNYGYTF
>TRBV5-1|TRBJ1-1
CASSFQQNTEAFF
>TRBV10-3|TRBJ1-1
CAIRGGTGMNTEAFF
>TRBV6-1|TRBJ2-7
CASSLSLAGAYEQYF
>TRBV20-1|TRBJ2-5
CSAIKRETQYF
>TRBV18|TRBJ2-1
CASSIEGGSYNEQFF
>TRBV20-1|TRBJ2-3
CSALLTSTDTQYF
>TRBV27|TRBJ2-1
CASSTLGLALEQFF
>TRBV6-2/TRBV6-3|TRBJ2-1
CASRATGNYNEQFF
>TRBV5-1|TRBJ2-3
CASSLEAGYGRDTQYF
>TRBV2|TRBJ1-2
CATQPDRGKSGYTF
>TRBV12-3/TRBV12-4|TRBJ1-4
CASSFSLREGVEKLFF
>TRBV5-6|TRBJ2-4
CASSFGTGDGIQYF
>TRBV27|TRBJ2-2
CASRVYASGELFF
>TRBV24-1|TRBJ2-3
CATSDLQSTDTQYF
>TRBV28|TRBJ1-6
CASSLFPQSPLHF
>TRBV10-3|TRBJ2-3
CAISRLTGAPDTQYF
>TRBV29-1|TRBJ2-6
CSVGEGTGANVLTF
>TRBV5-1|TRBJ1-1
CASRRDGMNTEAFF
>TRBV4-1|TRBJ1-2
CASSQASGYGYTF
>TRBV28|TRBJ2-3
CASTRTSGSTQYF
>TRBV20-1|TRBJ2-2
CSASRDYLRNTGELFF